Sequencing of this TCR beta chain was carried out in a study of T-cell reconstitution after alpha-beta-depleted transplantation in children. This CDR3 region has 18 residues. Trimming stripped 0 bases from V and 0 bases from J, with 15 bases between. CDR1 is LGHNA and CDR2 is YSLEER in the germline V gene. A TCRbeta library incorporating unique molecular identifiers was prepared. TCRdb re-called the PCR reads with MiXCR, one entry per CDR3 protein. The sample contains some 490,000 distinct CDR3 sequences, approximately 12% of which appear only once. The clonotype originates from a human donor who donated a stem cell graft to a child with combined immunodeficiency. Material: PBMCs from the stem cell graft donor, obtained from the stem cell graft. The chain has TRBV4-3 and TRBJ2-1; the D gene could be TRBD1 or TRBD2 (5 bases each). The CDR3 reads CASSQEEGIAFSYNEQFF. The CDR3 coding sequence is TGCGCCAGCAGCCAAGAAGAGGGGATCGCCTTCTCCTACAATGAGCAGTTCTTC.